The clone carrying this TCR beta chain was seen just once. These data belong to a study of shared clonotypes between healthy human individuals. Study information: There were three CD4 naive, three CD4 memory, two CD8 naive and one CD8 memory plates per donor.

The assay was immunoSEQ multiplex PCR, and TCRdb's table has in-frame clones only and misses some. The sample lists about 1,900,000 clones, approximately 94% occurring once. Trimming at V came to 6 bases and at J to 4 bases, leaving 2 bases not matched to a gene. CDR3 length: 12 amino acids. CDR1 is SEHNR and CDR2 is FQNEAQ in the germline V gene (reference sequence). The naive CD8 fraction comprised CD45RO-negative cells positively selected for CCR7 and excluded terminally differentiated effector memory CD45RA+ cells. The clonotype comes from a man between 18 and 29 years old in good health. This chain joins TRBV7-9 and TRBJ1-1; TRBD1 aligns across 7 bases. The material sequenced was naive CD8+ T cells sorted from blood. In nucleotides, the CDR3 is TGTGCCAGCAGGTACAGGGGCACTGAAGCTTTCTTT. The encoded protein is CASRYRGTEAFF.